This TCR beta chain was observed in a study of shared clonotypes between healthy human individuals (dated by TCRdb to 2020 to 2021). Context from the whole study: Three men and two women, aged 18 to 49 years, made up the cohort. Per donor, three plates each were used for CD4 naive and CD4 memory, two for CD8 naive, and one for CD8 memory. To estimate repertoire size and how much clonotype sharing occurs between individuals, the study deeply sequenced the blood TCR repertoires of several healthy adults. To increase sequencing depth and limit assay-specific biases, TCR repertoire library preparation and sequencing were carried out by different laboratories using diverse techniques. Leukapheresis yielded between about 0.85 and 9 billion PBMCs per donor. What the authors observed across the whole study: Sampling was restricted to blood, and TCR repertoires in tissue are likely to differ from TCR repertoires in blood. Incomplete sequencing was indicated by rarefaction of sorted-subset datasets, despite the large sequencing depth. Based on pairwise subsampling, the degree of clonotype sharing among donors was expected to be affected by sequencing depth. About 4.5% of naive CD4, 3.5% of naive CD8, approximately 2% of memory CD4, and approximately 0.39% of memory CD8 clonotypes were shared across four donors. Because the study included a small number of donors, the genetic and exposure-history diversity represented was limited. Naive subsets generally had larger estimated clonotype richness than memory subsets. Compared with non-shared clonotypes, clonotypes shared by all four sorted-subset donors had higher generation probabilities.

CDR1 SEHNR and CDR2 FQNEAQ were looked up in the germline V gene (reference sequence). V sheds 0 bases and J sheds 1 base, leaving 12 bases between their ends. The CDR3 sequence holds 16 residues, the cysteine and phenylalanine included. The CDR3 DNA has 48 bases and is translated from base 1. Points on this clone: Its cognate antigen has yet to be identified. No clone much larger than this one lies a single base away; base qualities are absent.

Using the deep immunoSEQ assay, multiplex PCR amplified TCR CDR3 regions from genomic DNA. Genomic DNA extracted from each cell subset was distributed evenly over all wells of several immunoSEQ 96-well plates, and each plate served as one replicate. For sorted subsets, 200 ng of genomic DNA, equivalent to 25,000 to 35,000 T cell genomes, went into each replicate PCR. Purified libraries were quantified with a Qubit 3.0 fluorometer, sized on a Bioanalyzer 2100, and re-quantified with the KAPA Library Quantification kit. Every immunoSEQ 96-well plate was sequenced on a dedicated single-read 150-cycle Illumina NextSeq 550 flow cell. For the original study's pipeline: The immunoSEQ output contained only junctional sequences without quality scores, so filtering could not match that applied to full-length reads. To assign V/J genes and CDR3, sequences were annotated using PyIR, a Python wrapper for IgBLAST v1.9, with IMGT germline references. Reads were filtered out if the reads had weak V/J assignments (E-value above 1e-6), no CDR3, stop codons, out-of-frame junctions, or ambiguous translated residues. V3J clonotypes were defined as sequences sharing an identical inferred V gene, J gene, and CDR3 amino acid sequence. Percentage overlap between repertoires was computed as shared unique clonotypes divided by the size of the smaller repertoire. Three approaches were used to assess repertoire richness: RTK rarefaction, the Chao1 estimator, and Recon v2.1 estimates of unobserved clonotypes. Generation probabilities for all TCRbeta clonotypes obtained by the gDNA method from a handful of donors were computed using OLGA. Sourced from immuneACCESS, this table was stored by TCRdb with only in-frame sequences that have V and J called. A share of the clones is absent; for the studies checked, an unresolved V gene accounts for under half, and the remainder has no known explanation. V, J and clone size were drawn from that table, and D and trimming were deduced from the DNA. This sample lists hundreds of thousands of clones; 96% were detected once. The ten largest clones add up to 0.2% to 0.25% of the sample.

CD8 naive samples were CD45RO-negative cells positively selected for CCR7, giving a CD45RA+CCR7+ population that excluded TemRA cells. The donors were healthy, HIV-negative adults who had no recently reported acute infections or vaccinations. Only Caucasian adults living in Nashville, Tennessee, USA were represented among the donors. Blood was obtained by leukapheresis, after which PBMCs were separated by Ficoll-Histopaque density gradient centrifugation and cryopreserved in liquid nitrogen vapor phase. Purity and quantity of every magnetically sorted T cell population were checked by analytical flow cytometry. Genomic DNA was isolated from every sorted fraction and measured by UV absorbance on a Nanodrop 2000c.

The chain uses TRBV7-9 and TRBJ1-1, with TRBD1 perhaps the D gene, on 5 matching bases. This TCR was recovered from a man aged 30 to 39 in good health. The sequenced material came from naive CD8+ T cells sorted from blood. The meaning of the sample's cell subset or site label: CD45RA+CCR7+. Read as DNA, the sequence is TGTGCCAGCAGCTTAGCTCAGGGATTGGGGAACACTGAAGCTTTCTTT. Its coded protein is CASSLAQGLGNTEAFF.